The 25 T cell receptor beta chains below come from one sample, sequenced in a study of relationships among human T cell subsets. Anti-CD25 beads selected CD4+CD25+ regulatory T cells from positively selected CD4+ cells. Semiquantitative ARM-PCR amplified T cell receptor alpha and beta CDR3 regions from mRNA. ARM-PCR used tagged nested gene-specific primers, then communal superprimers for exponential amplification. TCRdb independently ran MiXCR on the multiplex PCR reads; one entry per CDR3 protein. The data hold 13,000 to 15,000 distinct CDR3 sequences, with 50% to 75% observed a single time. The sequenced material came from Tregs sorted from blood. The receptors here all came from a middle-aged man in good health.

This chain connects TRBV6-5 to TRBJ2-3, with D perhaps TRBD2 (5 bases). The CDR3 runs 15 residues. The germline V gene has CDR1 MNHEY and CDR2 SVGAGI. V was trimmed by 0 bases and J by 4 bases, leaving 11 bases between them. In DNA, the CDR3 is TGTGCCAGCAGTTACTCGACGGGGAGACCAGATACGCAGTATTTT. Its translation: CASSYSTGRPDTQYF.

This rearrangement joins TRBV7-8 to TRBJ2-3; D remains unclear. The germline CDR1 and CDR2 sequences are SGHVS and FQNEAQ. The V and J ends lost 2 bases and 5 bases respectively, with 5 bases between them. CDR3 length equals 12 residues. The CDR3 DNA is TGTGCCAGCAGCTTACTCTTAGATACGCAGTATTTT. It encodes CASSLLLDTQYF.

V and J are TRBV10-1 and TRBJ2-5; D gene uncertain. This CDR3 region has 14 residues. CDR1 WNHNN and CDR2 SYGVQD come from the germline V gene (reference sequence). Trimming cost V 5 bases and J 2 bases, with 12 bases left between them. CDR3 in DNA: TGCGCCAGCAGTCTCGGCAGAAGACAAGAGACCCAGTACTTC. Translating gives CASSLGRRQETQYF.

This clonotype has only a few counts. This chain's CDR3 is CASSLERLHNEQFF. The CDR3 DNA sequence: TGTGCCAGCAGCTTGGAGCGACTTCACAATGAGCAGTTCTTC. The V gene is TRBV7-9, the J gene TRBJ2-1; no clear D gene. The ends were cut back, 3 bases at V and 5 bases at J, with 11 bases in the middle. The CDR3 is 14 residues long. Looked up from germline, CDR1 is SEHNR and CDR2 is FQNEAQ (reference sequence).

The chain joins TRBV7-9 to TRBJ2-1, with D possibly matching TRBD2 (6 bases). V was cut by 5 bases and J by 2 bases, with 16 bases left in between. The CDR3 is 16 residues long. Germline V gives CDR1 SEHNR, CDR2 FQNEAQ (reference sequence). The CDR3 DNA reads as TGTGCCAGCAGCACTTCGCGGAGGGGCCCCTACAATGAGCAGTTCTTC. Its protein product is CASSTSRRGPYNEQFF.

This chain connects TRBV19 to TRBJ1-5, with D maybe TRBD1 (6 bases). V was pared by 8 bases and J by 0 bases, with 11 bases between. This CDR3 comprises 14 residues. Germline-derived CDR1 and CDR2 are LNHDA and SQIVND (reference sequence). This chain's CDR3 is CASGQLYSNQPQHF. CDR3 nucleotides: TGTGCCAGTGGACAGCTTTATAGCAATCAGCCCCAGCATTTT.

J is TRBJ1-1 and V is TRBV7-3; TRBD1 agrees at 8 bases. The germline V gene encodes CDR1 SGHTA and CDR2 FQGTGA. This CDR3 has 14 amino acids. V was clipped by 5 bases and J by 0 bases; unmatched bases: 2. CDR3 DNA sequence: TGTGCCAGCAGCCGGACAGGGCTGAACACTGAAGCTTTCTTT. Translating it yields CASSRTGLNTEAFF.

The chain couples TRBV5-1 to TRBJ1-1; 7 positions agree with TRBD1. The V and J ends lost 2 bases and 1 base, in that order; junction bases with no gene match: 8. Germline assignment: CDR1 SGHRS and CDR2 YFSETQ. This CDR3 comprises 16 residues. CDR3 in amino acids: CASSLQGSDANTEAFF. CDR3 nucleotides: TGCGCCAGCAGCTTACAGGGGTCCGATGCGAACACTGAAGCTTTCTTT.

Details on this clonotype: One end of the junction is discordant with germline, which a read error may explain. The chain couples TRBV5-4 to TRBJ2-7; tentative D call: TRBD2 (6 bases). Per germline, CDR1 SGHNT and CDR2 YYREEE (reference sequence). This CDR3 comprises 14 residues. CDR3 residues: CASSHAGTSYEQYF. The CDR3 nucleotides are TGCGCCAGCAGCCACGCCGGGACTTCTTACGAGCAGTACTTC.

This clonotype has only a few counts. CDR3 loop: CASSLDLQPSYNSPLHF. As DNA, the CDR3 is TGTGCCAGCAGCTTGGACCTTCAGCCAAGTTATAATTCACCCCTCCACTTT. The rearrangement joins TRBV11-2 to TRBJ1-6; D ambiguous. This CDR3 is built from 17 residues. The V end lost 3 bases, the J end lost 4 bases, and 16 bases lay between the germline ends. Germline CDR1 is SGHAT and CDR2 is FQNNGV.

Only a few counts were recorded for this clonotype. The J gene is TRBJ1-1, the V gene TRBV20-1, with no clear D. CDR3 length: 13 residues. The V and J ends lost 1 base and 3 bases respectively, with 9 bases between them. Germline V gene data show CDR1 as DFQATT and CDR2 as SNEGSKA (reference sequence). CDR3 region: CSARGDLDTEAFF. CDR3 in DNA: TGCAGTGCTAGAGGGGATTTGGACACTGAAGCTTTCTTT.

The J gene is TRBJ2-5, the V gene TRBV7-6, with a weak D call TRBD1 (5 bases). Trimming removed 2 bases at V and 4 bases at J, with 11 bases between. Germline V CDR1 and CDR2: SGHVS, FNYEAQ. The CDR3 covers 14 residues. CDR3 in DNA: TGTGCCAGCAGCTTACTTCAGGGTGGAGAGACCCAGTACTTC. Translated: CASSLLQGGETQYF.

This chain links TRBV2 with TRBJ2-6; no firm D call. Germline CDR1 is SNHLY and CDR2 is FYNNEI. This CDR3 has 14 residues. V lost 6 bases to trimming and J lost 0 bases, with 6 bases between them. The CDR3 here is CASRGGSGANVLTF. DNA of the CDR3: TGTGCCAGCAGGGGTGGCTCTGGGGCCAACGTCCTGACTTTC.

The chain carries TRBV27 and TRBJ1-1, with 12 bases identical to TRBD1. There are 12 residues in the CDR3. The junction had 6 bases not matched to a gene; V was cut back by 8 bases and J by 11 bases. Germline V CDR1 and CDR2: MNHEY, SMNVEV (reference sequence). As DNA, the CDR3 is TGTGCCAGCGGCACCGGGACAGGGGGCGCTTTCTTT. This encodes CASGTGTGGAFF.

The rearrangement joins TRBV19 to TRBJ1-2, with a tentative D call TRBD1 (6 bases). Germline V gives CDR1 LNHDA, CDR2 SQIVND (reference sequence). This CDR3 is built from 14 residues. Trimming shortened V by 7 bases and J by 4 bases, and 16 bases separated the two germline ends. For the CDR3, the DNA is TGTGCCAGTAAAGGACAGACCGCCGGCTATGGCTACACCTTC. As protein: CASKGQTAGYGYTF.

This clonotype was counted between two and nine times. This rearrangement joins TRBV20-1 to TRBJ2-7, with D perhaps being TRBD1 or TRBD2 (6 bases each). The CDR3 has 14 residues. V lost 3 bases to trimming and J lost 4 bases, with 16 bases between them. Germline CDR1 reads DFQATT; CDR2 reads SNEGSKA (reference sequence). The CDR3 bases are TGCAGTGCTAGCCGGTTTTCGGGGGCTTACGAGCAGTACTTC. This translates into CSASRFSGAYEQYF.

On this clonotype itself: The CDR3 ends on some other residue instead of the conserved phenylalanine or tryptophan, so this is likely a read error. Written as DNA, the CDR3 is TGTGCCAGCATTCGGACAGGGAGAGAGACCCAGTACCTC. This encodes CASIRTGRETQYL. The J gene is TRBJ2-5, the V gene TRBV6-6; 8 bases align to TRBD1. CDR1 and CDR2 from the germline V gene are MNHNY and SVGAGI (reference sequence). This CDR3 contains 13 residues. J gave up 4 bases and V 7 bases, and 5 bases lay outside the gene matches.

With regard to this clonotype: Since a much larger clone is just one base distant, this may be a read error. The rearrangement links TRBV10-3 to TRBJ2-7, with a weak D call TRBD1 (6 bases). The CDR3 sequence is 14 residues long. Germline lookup yields CDR1 ENHRY and CDR2 SYGVKD. The CDR3 sequence is CATSAGRGSDEQYF. The CDR3 DNA reads as TGTGCCACCAGTGCGGGCAGGGGAAGCGACGAGCAGTACTTC.

This chain connects TRBV11-2 to TRBJ2-7; no definite D call. The ends were cut back, 6 bases at V and 0 bases at J, with 18 bases in the middle. In germline, CDR1 is SGHAT, CDR2 FQNNGV. This CDR3 is 16 amino acids long. The CDR3: CASSRRVGSSSYEQYF. CDR3 DNA sequence: TGTGCCAGCAGTCGCCGGGTGGGGTCGAGCTCCTACGAGCAGTACTTC.

As for this clonotype: An end of the junction differs from the germline gene, which may be a read error. The J gene is TRBJ2-7, the V gene TRBV5-4; D uncertain. Germline lookup yields CDR1 SGHNT and CDR2 YYREEE (reference sequence). CDR3 size: 11 residues. CDR3 loop: CASSSDGEQYF. CDR3 sequence (DNA): TGCGCCAGCAGTTCTGATGGGGAGCAGTACTTC.

The V and J genes are TRBV6-6 and TRBJ1-6, with 8 bases fitting TRBD1. The CDR3 has 16 amino acids. The ends lost 0 bases at V and 6 bases at J; junction bases unmatched: 4. Germline CDR1 and CDR2: MNHNY and SVGAGI (reference sequence). The CDR3 sequence is CASSYSMGQVNSPLHF. The CDR3 coding sequence is TGTGCCAGCAGTTACTCGATGGGACAGGTTAATTCACCCCTCCACTTT.

DNA for the CDR3: TGCAGCGTTGAAAAAAACTTGGGAGAGACCCAGTACTTC. It is translated as CSVEKNLGETQYF. The rearrangement joins TRBV29-1 to TRBJ2-5; D uncertain. Trimming removed 2 bases from V and 4 bases from J, with 11 bases in between. The germline CDR1 and CDR2 sequences are SQVTM and ANQGSEA. This CDR3 spans 13 amino acids.

The V call is TRBV20-1, the J call TRBJ2-3; D perhaps matches TRBD1 (6 bases). There are 12 residues in the CDR3. V gave up 8 bases and J gave up 7 bases, with 16 bases separating them. Germline lookup yields CDR1 DFQATT and CDR2 SNEGSKA (reference sequence). The chain's CDR3 is CSSRTGTNTQYF. The CDR3 DNA is TGCAGTAGTCGCACAGGGACAAATACGCAGTATTTT.

A few counts support this clonotype. This chain links TRBV5-5 with TRBJ2-3; TRBD2 matches at 9 bases. The CDR3 has 15 amino acids. CDR1 SGHKS and CDR2 YYEKEE come from the germline V gene (reference sequence). V shed 0 bases and J 4 bases; nucleotides not matched to a gene: 3. CDR3 residues: CASSLGTSVADTQYF. As DNA, the CDR3 is TGTGCCAGCAGCTTGGGGACTAGCGTGGCAGATACGCAGTATTTT.

The chain has TRBV29-1 and TRBJ2-1; D unresolved. V lost 3 bases to trimming and J lost 7 bases, with 13 bases between them. The CDR3 sequence is 13 residues long. Germline lookup yields CDR1 SQVTM and CDR2 ANQGSEA. The CDR3: CSVDGRRTNEQFF. The CDR3 nucleotides read TGCAGCGTTGACGGGCGTCGGACGAATGAGCAGTTCTTC.